This T cell receptor (beta chain) came from a study of post-analysis software for immune sequencing data. Study conclusions and caveats: Controls showed lower frequencies than patients for roughly five TRBV segments, and TRBV5-6, TRBV5-1 and TRBV20-1 were among these. There was significantly lower normalized Chao1 diversity in multiple sclerosis patients than in controls.

As for this clonotype: Its antigen is still unknown.

The authors incorporated unique molecular identifiers into the TCR beta cDNA libraries. MiXCR was run by TCRdb on the PCR reads, yielding one entry per CDR3 protein. The table records 350,000 to 450,000 distinct CDR3 sequences, approximately 38% of them present only once. This CDR3 spans 17 amino acids. Germline V gene lookup returns CDR1 SGHTA and CDR2 FQGNSA. V was clipped by 1 base and J by 0 bases, with 13 bases between them. The TCR was taken from a girl aged 2 to 10 with multiple sclerosis. Sequencing was carried out using blood. V usage is TRBV7-2 and J usage is TRBJ1-5; D might be TRBD1 (6 bases). This chain's CDR3 is CASSLVGTTYSNQPQHF. The CDR3 nucleotides are TGTGCCAGCAGCTTAGTCGGGACAACTTATAGCAATCAGCCCCAGCATTTT.